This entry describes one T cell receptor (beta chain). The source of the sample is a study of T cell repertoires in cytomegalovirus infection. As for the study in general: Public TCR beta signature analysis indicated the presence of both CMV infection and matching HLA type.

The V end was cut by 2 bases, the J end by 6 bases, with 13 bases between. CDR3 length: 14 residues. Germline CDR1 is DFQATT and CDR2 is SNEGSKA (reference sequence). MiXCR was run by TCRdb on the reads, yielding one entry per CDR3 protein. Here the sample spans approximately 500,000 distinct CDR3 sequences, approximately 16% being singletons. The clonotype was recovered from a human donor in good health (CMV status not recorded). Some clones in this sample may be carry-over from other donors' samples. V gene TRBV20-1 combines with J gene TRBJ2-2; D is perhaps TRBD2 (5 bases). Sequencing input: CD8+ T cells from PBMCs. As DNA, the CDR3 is TGCAGTGCTAGAAGAAAGGGCGGGTCCGGGGAGCTGTTTTTT. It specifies CSARRKGGSGELFF.